This entry is about one T cell receptor beta chain. Antigen unknown. Germline lookup yields CDR1 SQVTM and CDR2 ANQGSEA. CDR3 length equals 11 residues. The V and J ends lost 5 bases and 7 bases respectively, with 12 bases between them. There were no recent acute infections or vaccinations among the donors, who were healthy HIV-negative adults. The protocol was immunoSEQ multiplex PCR, while the TCRdb copy is restricted to in-frame clones and leaves out a portion. The table shows more than 1.2 million clones, with just under 99% occurring only once. The data derive from a study of shared clonotypes between healthy human individuals. Study results and limitations: On the whole, naive subsets had larger estimated richness than memory subsets had.

The clonotype was recovered from a young man in good health. The rearrangement uses TRBV29-1 and TRBJ2-7; possibly TRBD1 for D (5 bases). The specimen was naive CD4+ T cells sorted from blood. Stated subset: CD45RA+ positively selected. The CDR3 bases are TGCAGCGTTACTCAGGGTGGGGAGCAGTACTTC. It specifies CSVTQGGEQYF.